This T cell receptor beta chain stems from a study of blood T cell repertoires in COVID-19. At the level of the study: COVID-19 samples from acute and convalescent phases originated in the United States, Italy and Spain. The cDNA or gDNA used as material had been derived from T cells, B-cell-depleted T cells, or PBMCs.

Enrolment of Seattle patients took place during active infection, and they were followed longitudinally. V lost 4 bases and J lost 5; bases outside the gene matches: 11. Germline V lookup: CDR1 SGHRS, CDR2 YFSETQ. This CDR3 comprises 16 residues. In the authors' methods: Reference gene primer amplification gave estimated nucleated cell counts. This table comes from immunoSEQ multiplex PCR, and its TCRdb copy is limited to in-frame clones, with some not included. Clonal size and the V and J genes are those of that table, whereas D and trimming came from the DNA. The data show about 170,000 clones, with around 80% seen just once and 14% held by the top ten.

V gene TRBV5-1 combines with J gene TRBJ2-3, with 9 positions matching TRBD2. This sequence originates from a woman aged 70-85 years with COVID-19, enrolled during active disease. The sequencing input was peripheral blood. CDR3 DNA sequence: TGCGCCAGCAGCCCGGAGGGGGCTAGCGGGAAAGATACGCAGTATTTT. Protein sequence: CASSPEGASGKDTQYF.